The T cell receptor (beta chain) described here comes from a study of T-cell reconstitution after alpha-beta-depleted transplantation in children. Regarding the study as a whole: Hyperexpanded clones declined; after one year, newly produced T cells mostly supplied diversity. There were reportedly several hundred expanded graft clones from which alpha-beta T cells came about two months after transplant. Day-60 TCRbeta diversity that was high in some patients was derived from surviving recipient T cells and thymic progenitors.

Comment on this clonotype: The antigen is not known.

Germline loops: CDR1 SGHRS, CDR2 YFSETQ. The CDR3 is 14 amino acids. With 5 bases clipped from V and 4 bases from J, the junction kept 7 bases outside the gene matches. Unique molecular identifiers featured in how the TCRbeta library was prepared. TCRdb reprocessed the PCR reads via MiXCR and lists one record per CDR3 protein. The data show about 220,000 distinct CDR3 sequences, roughly 15% seen once. The receptor's source is a male patient under 10 years old who had a stem cell transplant for acute lymphoblastic leukemia, so the T cells may come from the graft donor. The V gene is TRBV5-1, the J gene TRBJ2-3; 7 bases are a match to TRBD1. Sequences were derived from PBMCs, mostly from graft donor cells, sampled 360 days after TCRalphabeta/CD19-depleted stem cell transplant. The CDR3 DNA reads as TGCGCCAGCAGGAATATAGGGGGCTCAGATACGCAGTATTTT. This sequence encodes CASRNIGGSDTQYF. Complete variable domain (other parts from reference TRBV5-1 and TRBJ2-3): KAGVTQTPRYLIKTRGQQVTLSCSPISGHRSVSWYQQTPGQGLQFLFEYFSETQRNKGNFPGRFSGRQFSNSRSEMNVSTLELGDSALYLCASRNIGGSDTQYFGPGTRLTVL.